This TCR beta chain is drawn from a study of blood T cell repertoires in COVID-19. Study overall: Sources were T cells, B-cell-depleted T cells, or PBMCs; the material itself was cDNA or gDNA.

In the source study's methods: Reference gene primer amplification yielded estimated nucleated cell counts. Method: immunoSEQ multiplex PCR; TCRdb's copy keeps in-frame clones and lacks some. The D gene and trimming were derived from the DNA, and the V and J assignments and clone size from that table. The data show some 210,000 clones, approximately 88% seen once. Trimming removed 5 bases at V and 3 bases at J, with 14 bases between. The V gene's germline CDR1 is GTSNPN and CDR2 SVGIG (reference sequence). The CDR3 is made up of 13 amino acids. This clonotype originated in a man aged 18 to 30 with acute COVID-19. The chain is built from TRBV30 and TRBJ2-7, with D possibly being TRBD1 (6 bases). Input material: PBMCs or T cells enriched from blood (not recorded which). CDR3 protein: CAWDRLKNYEQYF. In nucleotides, the CDR3 is TGTGCCTGGGACAGGCTTAAGAACTACGAGCAGTACTTC.